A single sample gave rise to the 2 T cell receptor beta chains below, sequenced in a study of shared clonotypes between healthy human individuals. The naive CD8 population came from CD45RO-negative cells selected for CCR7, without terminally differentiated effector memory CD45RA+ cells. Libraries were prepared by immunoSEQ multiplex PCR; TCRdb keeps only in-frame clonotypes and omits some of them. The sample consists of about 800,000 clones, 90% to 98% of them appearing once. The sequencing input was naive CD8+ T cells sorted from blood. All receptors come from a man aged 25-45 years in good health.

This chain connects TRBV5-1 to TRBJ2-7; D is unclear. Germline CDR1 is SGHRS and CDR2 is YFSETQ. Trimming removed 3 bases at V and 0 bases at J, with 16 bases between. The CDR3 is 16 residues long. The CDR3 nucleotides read TGCGCCAGCAGCTATGACTCCGGGTCCCCCTCCTACGAGCAGTACTTC. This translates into CASSYDSGSPSYEQYF.

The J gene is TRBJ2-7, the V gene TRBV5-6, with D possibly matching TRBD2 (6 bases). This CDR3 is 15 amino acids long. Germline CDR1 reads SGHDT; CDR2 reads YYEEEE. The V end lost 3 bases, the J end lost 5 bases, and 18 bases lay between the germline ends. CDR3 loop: CASSSSASATNEQYF. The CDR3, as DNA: TGTGCCAGCAGCTCCTCGGCTAGCGCCACGAACGAGCAGTACTTC.